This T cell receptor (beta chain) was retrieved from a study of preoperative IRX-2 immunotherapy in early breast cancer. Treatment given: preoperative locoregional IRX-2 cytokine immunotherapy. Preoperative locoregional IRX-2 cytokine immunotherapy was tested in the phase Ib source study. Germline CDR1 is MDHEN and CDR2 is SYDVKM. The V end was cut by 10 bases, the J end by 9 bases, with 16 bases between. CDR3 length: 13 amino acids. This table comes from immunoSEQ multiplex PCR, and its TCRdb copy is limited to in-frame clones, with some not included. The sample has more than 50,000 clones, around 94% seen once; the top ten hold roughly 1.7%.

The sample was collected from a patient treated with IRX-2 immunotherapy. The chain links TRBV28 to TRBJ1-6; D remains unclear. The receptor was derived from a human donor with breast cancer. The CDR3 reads CAISTHTISPLHF. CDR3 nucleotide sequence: TGTGCCATCTCGACCCACACCATTTCACCCCTCCACTTT.